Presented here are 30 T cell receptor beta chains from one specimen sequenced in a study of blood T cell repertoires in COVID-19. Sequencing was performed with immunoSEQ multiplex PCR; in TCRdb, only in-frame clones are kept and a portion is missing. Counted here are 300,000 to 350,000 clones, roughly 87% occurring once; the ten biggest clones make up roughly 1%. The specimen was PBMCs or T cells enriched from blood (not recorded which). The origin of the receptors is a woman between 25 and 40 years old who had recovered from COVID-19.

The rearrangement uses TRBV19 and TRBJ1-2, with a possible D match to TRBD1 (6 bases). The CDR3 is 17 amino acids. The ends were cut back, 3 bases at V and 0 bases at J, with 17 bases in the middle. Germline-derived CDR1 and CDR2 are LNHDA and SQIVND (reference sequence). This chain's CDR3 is CASSMTPVTGSNYGYTF. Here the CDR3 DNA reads TGTGCCAGTAGTATGACGCCTGTGACAGGCTCTAACTATGGCTACACCTTC.

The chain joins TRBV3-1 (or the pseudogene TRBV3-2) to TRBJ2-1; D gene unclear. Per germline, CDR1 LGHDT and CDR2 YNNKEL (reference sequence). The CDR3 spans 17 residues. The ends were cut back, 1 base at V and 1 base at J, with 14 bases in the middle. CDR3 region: CASSQVSGPLSYNEQFF. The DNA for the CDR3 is TGTGCCAGCAGCCAAGTCTCCGGTCCCCTATCCTACAATGAGCAGTTCTTC.

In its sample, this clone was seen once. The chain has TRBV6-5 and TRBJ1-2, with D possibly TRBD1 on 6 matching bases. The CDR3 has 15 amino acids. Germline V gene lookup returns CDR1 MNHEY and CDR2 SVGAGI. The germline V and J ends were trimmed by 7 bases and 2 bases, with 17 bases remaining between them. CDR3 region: CASTKQGRENYGYTF. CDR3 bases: TGTGCCAGCACAAAACAGGGAAGGGAAAACTATGGCTACACCTTC.

CDR3 protein: CASSVAGQGNSPLHF. CDR3 DNA sequence: TGTGCCAGCAGCGTAGCGGGACAGGGGAATTCACCCCTCCACTTT. The chain has TRBV9 and TRBJ1-6; 10 bases are a match to TRBD1. The germline CDR1 and CDR2 sequences are SGDLS and YYNGEE. The CDR3 totals 15 residues. The trim removed 0 bases at V and 7 bases at J, leaving 1 base unmatched. Looking up the rest from reference TRBV9 and TRBJ1-6 gives the full variable domain: DSGVTQTPKHLITATGQRVTLRCSPRSGDLSVYWYQQSLDQGLQFLIQYYNGEERAKGNILERFSAQQFPDLHSELNLSSLELGDSALYFCASSVAGQGNSPLHFGNGTRLTVT.

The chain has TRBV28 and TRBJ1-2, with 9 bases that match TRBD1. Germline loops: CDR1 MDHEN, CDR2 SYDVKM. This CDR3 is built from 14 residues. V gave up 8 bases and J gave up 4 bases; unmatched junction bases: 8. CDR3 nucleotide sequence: TGTGCCAGCGCCGAGGACAGGGGTGGCTATGGCTACACCTTC. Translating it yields CASAEDRGGYGYTF.

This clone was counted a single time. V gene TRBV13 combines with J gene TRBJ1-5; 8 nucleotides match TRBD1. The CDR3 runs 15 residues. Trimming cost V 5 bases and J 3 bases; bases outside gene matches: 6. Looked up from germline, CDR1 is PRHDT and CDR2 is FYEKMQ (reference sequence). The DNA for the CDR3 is TGTGCCAGCAGCAGACGGGACAGGACCAATCAGCCCCAGCATTTT. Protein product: CASSRRDRTNQPQHF.

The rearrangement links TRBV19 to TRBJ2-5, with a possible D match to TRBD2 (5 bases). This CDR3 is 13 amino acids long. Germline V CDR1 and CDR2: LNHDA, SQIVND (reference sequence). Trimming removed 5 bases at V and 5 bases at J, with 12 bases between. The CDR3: CASSAEGGETQYF. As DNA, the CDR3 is TGTGCCAGTAGTGCCGAGGGTGGGGAGACCCAGTACTTC.

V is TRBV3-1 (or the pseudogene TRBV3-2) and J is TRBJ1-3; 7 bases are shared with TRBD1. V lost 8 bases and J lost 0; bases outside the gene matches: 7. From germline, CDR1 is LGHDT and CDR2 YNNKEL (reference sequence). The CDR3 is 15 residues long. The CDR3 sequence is CASHGTVFSGNTIYF. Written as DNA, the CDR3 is TGTGCCAGCCACGGGACAGTCTTCTCTGGAAACACCATATATTTT.

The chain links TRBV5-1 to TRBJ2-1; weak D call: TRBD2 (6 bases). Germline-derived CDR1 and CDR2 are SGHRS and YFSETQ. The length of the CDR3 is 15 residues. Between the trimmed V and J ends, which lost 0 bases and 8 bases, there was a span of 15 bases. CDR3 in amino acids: CASSLASGPLYEQFF. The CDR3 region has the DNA TGCGCCAGCAGCTTGGCGAGCGGGCCCTTGTATGAGCAGTTCTTC.

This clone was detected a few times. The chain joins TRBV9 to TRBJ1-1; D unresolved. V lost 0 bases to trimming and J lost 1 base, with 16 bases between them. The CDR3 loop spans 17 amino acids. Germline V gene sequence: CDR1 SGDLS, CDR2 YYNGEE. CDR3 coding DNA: TGTGCCAGCAGCGTAGGCCGGGCAGGAGGTGGGAACACTGAAGCTTTCTTT. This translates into CASSVGRAGGGNTEAFF.

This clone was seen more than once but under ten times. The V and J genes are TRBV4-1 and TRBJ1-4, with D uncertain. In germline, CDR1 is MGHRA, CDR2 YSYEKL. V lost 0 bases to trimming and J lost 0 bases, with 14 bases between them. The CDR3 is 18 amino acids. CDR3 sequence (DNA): TGCGCCAGCAGCCAAGATCCCCGAAGCCGTGCAACTAATGAAAAACTGTTTTTT. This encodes CASSQDPRSRATNEKLFF.

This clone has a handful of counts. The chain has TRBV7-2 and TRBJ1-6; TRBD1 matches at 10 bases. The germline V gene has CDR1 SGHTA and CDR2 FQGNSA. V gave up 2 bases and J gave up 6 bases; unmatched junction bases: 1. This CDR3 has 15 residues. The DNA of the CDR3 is TGTGCCAGCAGCTTAAGGGACAGGGGTAATTCACCCCTCCACTTT. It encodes CASSLRDRGNSPLHF.

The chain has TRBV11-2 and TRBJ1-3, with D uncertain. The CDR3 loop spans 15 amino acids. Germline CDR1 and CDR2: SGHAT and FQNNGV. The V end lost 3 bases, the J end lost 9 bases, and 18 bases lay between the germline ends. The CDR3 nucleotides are TGTGCCAGCAGCTTTCGGGTTGCCACGGGGAGCACCATATATTTT. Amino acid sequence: CASSFRVATGSTIYF.

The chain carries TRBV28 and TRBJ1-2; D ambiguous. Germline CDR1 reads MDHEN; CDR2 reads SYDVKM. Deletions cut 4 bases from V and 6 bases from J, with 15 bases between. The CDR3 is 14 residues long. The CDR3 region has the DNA TGTGCCAGCAGTTGGCGACTGAGGGCTGATGGCTACACCTTC. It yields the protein CASSWRLRADGYTF.

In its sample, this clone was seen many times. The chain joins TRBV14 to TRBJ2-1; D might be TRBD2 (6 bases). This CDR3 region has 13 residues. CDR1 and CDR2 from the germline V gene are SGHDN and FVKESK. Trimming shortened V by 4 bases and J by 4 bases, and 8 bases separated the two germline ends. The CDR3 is CASSRGVYNEQFF. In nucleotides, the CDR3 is TGTGCCAGCAGCCGGGGGGTTTACAATGAGCAGTTCTTC. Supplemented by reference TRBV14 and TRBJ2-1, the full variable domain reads EAGVTQFPSHSVIEKGQTVTLRCDPISGHDNLYWYRRVMGKEIKFLLHFVKESKQDESGMPNNRFLAERTGGTYSTLKVQPAELEDSGVYFCASSRGVYNEQFFGPGTRLTVL.

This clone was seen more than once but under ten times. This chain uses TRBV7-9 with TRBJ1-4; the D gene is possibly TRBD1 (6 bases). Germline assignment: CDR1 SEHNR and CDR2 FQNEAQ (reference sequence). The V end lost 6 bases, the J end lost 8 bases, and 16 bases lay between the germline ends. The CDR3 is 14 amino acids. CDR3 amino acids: CASSLAGTNEKLFF. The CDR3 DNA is TGTGCCAGCAGTCTCGCCGGGACAAACGAAAAACTGTTTTTT.

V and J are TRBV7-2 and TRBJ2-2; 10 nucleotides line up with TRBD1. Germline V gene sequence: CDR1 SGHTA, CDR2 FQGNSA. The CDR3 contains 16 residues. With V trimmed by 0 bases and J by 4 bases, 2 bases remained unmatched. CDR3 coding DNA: TGTGCCAGCAGCTTAGCCCGGGACAGGGGCACCGGGGAGCTGTTTTTT. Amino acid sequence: CASSLARDRGTGELFF.

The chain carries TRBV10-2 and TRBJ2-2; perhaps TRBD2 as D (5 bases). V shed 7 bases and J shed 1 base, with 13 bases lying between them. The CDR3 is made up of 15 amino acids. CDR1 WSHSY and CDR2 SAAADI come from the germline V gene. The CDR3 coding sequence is TGCGCCAGCACGTTTTTAGCGCAGAACACCGGGGAGCTGTTTTTT. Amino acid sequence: CASTFLAQNTGELFF.

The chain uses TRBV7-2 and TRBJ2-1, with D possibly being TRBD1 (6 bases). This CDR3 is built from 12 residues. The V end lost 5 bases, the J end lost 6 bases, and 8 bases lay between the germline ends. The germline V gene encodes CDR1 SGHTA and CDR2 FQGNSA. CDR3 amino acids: CASSPDSNEQFF. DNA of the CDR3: TGTGCCAGCAGCCCGGACAGCAATGAGCAGTTCTTC.

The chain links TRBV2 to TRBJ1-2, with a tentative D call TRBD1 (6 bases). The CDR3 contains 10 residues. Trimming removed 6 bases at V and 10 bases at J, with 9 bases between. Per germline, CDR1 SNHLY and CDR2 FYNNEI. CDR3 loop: CASRSGVYTF. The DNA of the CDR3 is TGTGCCAGCAGGTCAGGGGTCTACACCTTC.

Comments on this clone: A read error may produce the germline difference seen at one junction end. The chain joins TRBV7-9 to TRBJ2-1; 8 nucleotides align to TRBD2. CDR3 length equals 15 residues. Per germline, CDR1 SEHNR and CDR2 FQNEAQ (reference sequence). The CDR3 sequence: CASSLRGGSFNEQFF. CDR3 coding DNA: TGTGCCAGCAGCTTACGCGGGGGGTCCTTCAATGAGCAGTTCTTC.

This CDR3 reads CASSQGTRTRTDTQYF. DNA of the CDR3: TGCGCCAGCAGCCAAGGGACTAGGACCCGCACAGATACGCAGTATTTT. V usage is TRBV4-1 and J usage is TRBJ2-3; 7 positions match TRBD2. Trimming at V came to 1 base and at J to 1 base, leaving 5 bases not matched to a gene. The V gene's germline CDR1 is MGHRA and CDR2 YSYEKL. The CDR3 is 16 amino acids.

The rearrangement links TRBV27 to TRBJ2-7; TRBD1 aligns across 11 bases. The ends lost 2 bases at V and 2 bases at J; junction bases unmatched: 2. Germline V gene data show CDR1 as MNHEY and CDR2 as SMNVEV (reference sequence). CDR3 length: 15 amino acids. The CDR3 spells CASSLGTGGPYEQYF. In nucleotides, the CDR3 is TGTGCCAGCAGTTTAGGGACAGGGGGGCCCTACGAGCAGTACTTC.

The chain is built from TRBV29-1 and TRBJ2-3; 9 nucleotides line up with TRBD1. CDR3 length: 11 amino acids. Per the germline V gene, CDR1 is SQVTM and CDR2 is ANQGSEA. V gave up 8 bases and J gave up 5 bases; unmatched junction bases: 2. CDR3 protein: CSSTGGDTQYF. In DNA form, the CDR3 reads TGCAGCTCGACAGGGGGAGATACGCAGTATTTT.

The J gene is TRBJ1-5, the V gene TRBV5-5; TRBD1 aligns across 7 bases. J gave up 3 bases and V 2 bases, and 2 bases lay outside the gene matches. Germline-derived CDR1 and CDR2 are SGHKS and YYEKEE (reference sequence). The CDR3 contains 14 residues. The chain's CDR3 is CASSLQGPNQPQHF. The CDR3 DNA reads TGTGCCAGCAGCTTACAGGGGCCCAATCAGCCCCAGCATTTT.

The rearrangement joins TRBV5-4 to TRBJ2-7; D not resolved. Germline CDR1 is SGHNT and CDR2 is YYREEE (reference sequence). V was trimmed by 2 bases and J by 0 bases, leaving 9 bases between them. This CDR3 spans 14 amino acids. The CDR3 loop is CASSFGQISYEQYF. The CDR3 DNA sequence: TGTGCCAGCAGCTTTGGTCAGATCTCCTACGAGCAGTACTTC.

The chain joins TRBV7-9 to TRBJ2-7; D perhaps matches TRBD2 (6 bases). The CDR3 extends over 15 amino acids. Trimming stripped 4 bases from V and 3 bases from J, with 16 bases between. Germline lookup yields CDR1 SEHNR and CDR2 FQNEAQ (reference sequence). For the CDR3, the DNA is TGTGCCAGCAGCTCGCCCAGGGAGGAAGGCTACGAGCAGTACTTC. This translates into CASSSPREEGYEQYF.

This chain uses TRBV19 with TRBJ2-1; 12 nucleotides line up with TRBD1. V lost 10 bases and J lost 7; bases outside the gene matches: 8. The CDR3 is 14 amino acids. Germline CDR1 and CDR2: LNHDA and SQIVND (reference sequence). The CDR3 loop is CAIGGQGALNEQFF. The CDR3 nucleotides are TGTGCCATAGGGGGACAGGGGGCTTTAAATGAGCAGTTCTTC.

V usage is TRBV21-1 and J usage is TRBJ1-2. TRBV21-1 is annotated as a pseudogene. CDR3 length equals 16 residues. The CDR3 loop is CASSKAWEGRLGGYTF. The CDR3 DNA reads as TGTGCCAGCAGCAAAGCCTGGGAGGGGCGGTTGGGAGGCTACACCTTC.

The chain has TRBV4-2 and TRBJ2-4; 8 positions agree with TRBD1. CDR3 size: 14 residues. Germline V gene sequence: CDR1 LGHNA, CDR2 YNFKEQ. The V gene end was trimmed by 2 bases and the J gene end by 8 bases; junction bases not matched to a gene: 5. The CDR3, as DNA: TGTGCCAGCAGCCAAAAGGACAGGGACGACATTCAGTACTTC. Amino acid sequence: CASSQKDRDDIQYF.